A single sample is the source of the 22 T cell receptor beta chains below, sequenced in a study of shared clonotypes between healthy human individuals. Libraries were prepared by immunoSEQ multiplex PCR; TCRdb keeps only in-frame clonotypes and omits some of them. The data contain some 740,000 clones, 80% to 95% of them singletons. Positive CCR7 selection of CD45RO-negative cells yielded the naive CD8 cells, and terminally differentiated effector memory CD45RA+ cells were excluded. The sequencing sample was made of naive CD8+ T cells sorted from blood. These receptors were obtained from a man aged 25 to 45 in good health.

The chain has TRBV30 and TRBJ2-2, with TRBD2 matching 11 bases. This CDR3 is 18 amino acids long. Germline CDR1 reads GTSNPN; CDR2 reads SVGIG (reference sequence). J gave up 3 bases and V 1 base, and 10 bases lay outside the gene matches. CDR3 bases: TGTGCCTGGAGTGGGGTGGCTAGCGGGAGGAGGTACACCGGGGAGCTGTTTTTT. Its protein is CAWSGVASGRRYTGELFF.

The chain recombines TRBV9 with TRBJ2-7, with a possible D match to TRBD1 (6 bases). The germline CDR1 and CDR2 sequences are SGDLS and YYNGEE. Trimming took 0 bases from V and 3 from J, leaving 13 bases between them. CDR3 size: 15 residues. The CDR3 is CASSVAGGSYYEQYF. In nucleotides, the CDR3 is TGTGCCAGCAGCGTAGCTGGGGGCAGTTACTACGAGCAGTACTTC.

This chain joins TRBV10-3 and TRBJ2-1; no firm D call. From germline, CDR1 is ENHRY and CDR2 SYGVKD. This CDR3 spans 16 amino acids. The V gene lost 3 bases and the J gene lost 7 bases, with 19 bases spanning the gap. CDR3 sequence reads: CAISDDLGTIHNEQFF. The CDR3 nucleotides are TGTGCCATCAGTGACGACCTTGGCACGATTCATAATGAGCAGTTCTTC.

The gene calls are TRBV13 and TRBJ2-1; D call uncertain. The CDR3 is 13 residues long. The germline V gene encodes CDR1 PRHDT and CDR2 FYEKMQ (reference sequence). V was trimmed by 5 bases and J by 10 bases, leaving 15 bases between them. This CDR3 is CASSLPDVGEQFF. CDR3 coding DNA: TGTGCCAGCAGCCTTCCGGACGTCGGAGAGCAGTTCTTC.

This clone was counted once. In the same sample, other DNA sequences code for this CDR3. V usage is TRBV10-2 and J usage is TRBJ2-3, with TRBD2 matching over 12 bases. Germline CDR1 and CDR2: WSHSY and SAAADI. Germline trimming cut 5 bases from V and 6 bases from J; bases unmatched to any gene: 3. The CDR3 totals 14 residues. Here the CDR3 DNA reads TGCGCCAGCAGTCCCGGACTAGCGGGGGATACGCAGTATTTT. This gives the protein CASSPGLAGDTQYF.

The chain carries TRBV11-2 and TRBJ2-1; TRBD2 matches at 14 bases. Trimming removed 5 bases from V and 6 bases from J; junction bases left unmatched: 15. The CDR3 is 19 residues long. Looked up from germline, CDR1 is SGHAT and CDR2 is FQNNGV. CDR3 bases: TGTGCCAGCAGCATGGGACTAGCGGGAGAGGGGTCCGGTATCAATGAGCAGTTCTTC. As protein: CASSMGLAGEGSGINEQFF. Combining the CDR3 with reference TRBV11-2 and TRBJ2-1 gives the whole variable domain EAGVAQSPRYKIIEKRQSVAFWCNPISGHATLYWYQQILGQGPKLLIQFQNNGVVDDSQLPKDRFSAERLKGVDSTLKIQPAKLEDSAVYLCASSMGLAGEGSGINEQFFGPGTRLTVL.

The V gene is TRBV29-1, the J gene TRBJ2-7, with 8 positions matching TRBD2. Germline V gives CDR1 SQVTM, CDR2 ANQGSEA. V gave up 2 bases and J gave up 1 base; unmatched junction bases: 10. The CDR3 consists of 16 residues. In DNA, the CDR3 is TGCAGCGTTGAATTGCCCGGGACTAGTACTTCCTACGAGCAGTACTTC. It encodes CSVELPGTSTSYEQYF.

The chain joins TRBV5-1 to TRBJ1-2; weak D call: TRBD1 (5 bases). This CDR3 contains 16 residues. Germline CDR1 SGHRS, CDR2 YFSETQ. Trimming cost V 4 bases and J 0 bases, with 16 bases left between them. CDR3 sequence: CASSPGTGDTNYGYTF. In DNA form, the CDR3 reads TGCGCCAGCAGCCCAGGGACGGGGGATACTAACTATGGCTACACCTTC. The full variable domain, with the rest looked up from reference TRBV5-1 and TRBJ1-2, is KAGVTQTPRYLIKTRGQQVTLSCSPISGHRSVSWYQQTPGQGLQFLFEYFSETQRNKGNFPGRFSGRQFSNSRSEMNVSTLELGDSALYLCASSPGTGDTNYGYTFGSGTRLTVV.

The J gene is TRBJ2-2, the V gene TRBV4-3; TRBD2 is a possible D gene (5 bases). V lost 0 bases and J 7 bases, leaving 9 bases between the germline ends. Germline lookup yields CDR1 LGHNA and CDR2 YSLEER. This CDR3 is 14 amino acids long. CDR3 amino acids: CASSQDFRGGELFF. CDR3 DNA: TGCGCCAGCAGCCAAGATTTTCGGGGCGGGGAGCTGTTTTTT.

The chain carries TRBV29-1 and TRBJ2-1; D is unclear. The V end was cut by 2 bases, the J end by 1 base, with 12 bases between. Germline V lookup: CDR1 SQVTM, CDR2 ANQGSEA. CDR3 size: 15 residues. CDR3 residues: CSVETGSKSYNEQFF. CDR3 in DNA: TGCAGCGTTGAAACCGGGTCCAAGTCCTACAATGAGCAGTTCTTC.

The chain employs TRBV28 and TRBJ2-7; tentatively, D is TRBD1 or TRBD2 (6 bases each). Per the germline V gene, CDR1 is MDHEN and CDR2 is SYDVKM. V was cut by 2 bases and J by 4 bases, with 12 bases left in between. The CDR3 loop spans 14 amino acids. DNA of the CDR3: TGTGCCAGCAGTTTACTGGGGGGCCGGTACGAGCAGTACTTC. It yields the protein CASSLLGGRYEQYF.

This chain joins TRBV21-1 and TRBJ2-4; TRBD2, as called in the table, went unchecked against the DNA. TRBV21-1 is termed a pseudogene. This CDR3 comprises 13 residues. The CDR3 nucleotides are TGTGCCAGCACCGAACTTGTCGGAAACATTCAGTACTTC. Protein sequence: CASTELVGNIQYF.

Concerning this clone itself: This sample includes further DNA sequences coding for the same CDR3. The chain joins TRBV11-2 to TRBJ2-7; weak D call: TRBD2 (6 bases). Germline V gives CDR1 SGHAT, CDR2 FQNNGV. V was shortened by 3 bases and J by 2 bases, with 8 bases between the two germline ends. CDR3 length: 13 amino acids. The CDR3 protein is CASSFGGPYEQYF. The DNA of the CDR3 is TGTGCCAGCAGCTTCGGGGGTCCCTACGAGCAGTACTTC.

As concerns this clone: Distinct nucleotide sequences in the sample also encode this CDR3. The gene calls are TRBV9 and TRBJ1-5; D gene unclear. The V gene's germline CDR1 is SGDLS and CDR2 YYNGEE. Trimming stripped 0 bases from V and 0 bases from J, with 4 bases between. The CDR3 has 14 amino acids. The CDR3, as DNA: TGTGCCAGCAGCGTAGGGGGTAGCAATCAGCCCCAGCATTTT. As protein: CASSVGGSNQPQHF.

The chain couples TRBV9 to TRBJ2-7; 9 nucleotides match TRBD2. The CDR3 has 15 residues. From germline, CDR1 is SGDLS and CDR2 YYNGEE. V lost 5 bases, J lost 0 bases, and 6 bases stayed unmatched. Here the CDR3 reads CASSPLSGSSYEQYF. In nucleotides, the CDR3 is TGTGCCAGCAGTCCCCTTAGCGGGAGCTCCTACGAGCAGTACTTC. Based on the CDR3 plus reference TRBV9 and TRBJ2-7, the full variable domain is DSGVTQTPKHLITATGQRVTLRCSPRSGDLSVYWYQQSLDQGLQFLIQYYNGEERAKGNILERFSAQQFPDLHSELNLSSLELGDSALYFCASSPLSGSSYEQYFGPGTRLTVT.

The V gene is TRBV10-3, the J gene TRBJ2-1; D gene ambiguous. V was clipped by 7 bases and J by 0 bases, with 7 bases between them. The CDR3 is 13 amino acids. The V gene's germline CDR1 is ENHRY and CDR2 SYGVKD. Written as DNA, the CDR3 is TGTGCCATCATGGAGAGCTCCTACAATGAGCAGTTCTTC. This gives the protein CAIMESSYNEQFF.

V and J are TRBV9 and TRBJ2-2; 7 bases are a match to TRBD1. The J segment lost 0 bases and the V segment lost 4 bases, leaving 12 bases of the junction unmatched. CDR3 length: 18 residues. The germline gives CDR1 SGDLS, CDR2 YYNGEE. The CDR3 DNA reads TGTGCCAGCAGCATAAGGACAGGCCGAAGCTCGAACACCGGGGAGCTGTTTTTT. Encoded protein: CASSIRTGRSSNTGELFF.

The V call is TRBV7-9, the J call TRBJ2-1; 11 positions match TRBD2. Germline values: CDR1 SEHNR, CDR2 FQNEAQ (reference sequence). There are 16 residues in the CDR3. J gave up 4 bases and V 8 bases, and 10 bases lay outside the gene matches. The CDR3 DNA is TGTGCCAGCCAAAACTTCGGGACTAGCGGTTACAATGAGCAGTTCTTC. It encodes CASQNFGTSGYNEQFF.

The chain couples TRBV5-1 to TRBJ2-5, with D possibly being TRBD1 or TRBD2 (7 bases each). The germline V and J ends were trimmed by 4 bases and 5 bases, with 18 bases remaining between them. This CDR3 has 15 amino acids. The germline gives CDR1 SGHRS, CDR2 YFSETQ. This CDR3 reads CASSDPRQGGETQYF. CDR3 nucleotide sequence: TGCGCCAGCAGCGACCCTCGACAGGGAGGGGAGACCCAGTACTTC.

With respect to this clone: The identical CDR3 is also encoded by other nucleotide sequences in the sample. The chain joins TRBV15 to TRBJ2-2; D unresolved. Between the trimmed V and J ends, which lost 3 bases and 4 bases, there was a span of 3 bases. Germline CDR1 LNHNV, CDR2 YYDKDF (reference sequence). The length of the CDR3 is 12 residues. Here the CDR3 DNA reads TGTGCCACCAGCAGGGGCACCGGGGAGCTGTTTTTT. Protein product: CATSRGTGELFF.

This clone came up a few times. Other nucleotide sequences in the sample specify the same CDR3. The chain recombines TRBV19 with TRBJ2-3; D gene ambiguous. V shed 1 base and J shed 4 bases, with 3 bases lying between them. The CDR3 runs to 12 residues. Germline V lookup: CDR1 LNHDA, CDR2 SQIVND (reference sequence). The CDR3 is CASSIGPDTQYF. The CDR3 DNA is TGTGCCAGTAGTATAGGTCCAGATACGCAGTATTTT.

This clone occurred once. V and J are TRBV9 and TRBJ2-1, with D perhaps matching TRBD1 or TRBD2 (5 bases each). The germline V and J ends were trimmed by 0 bases and 1 base, with 14 bases remaining between them. The CDR3 runs 17 residues. CDR1 SGDLS and CDR2 YYNGEE come from the germline V gene. The CDR3 DNA sequence: TGTGCCAGCAGCGTAGGCACCGGGACCGCATCCTACAATGAGCAGTTCTTC. Its protein is CASSVGTGTASYNEQFF.